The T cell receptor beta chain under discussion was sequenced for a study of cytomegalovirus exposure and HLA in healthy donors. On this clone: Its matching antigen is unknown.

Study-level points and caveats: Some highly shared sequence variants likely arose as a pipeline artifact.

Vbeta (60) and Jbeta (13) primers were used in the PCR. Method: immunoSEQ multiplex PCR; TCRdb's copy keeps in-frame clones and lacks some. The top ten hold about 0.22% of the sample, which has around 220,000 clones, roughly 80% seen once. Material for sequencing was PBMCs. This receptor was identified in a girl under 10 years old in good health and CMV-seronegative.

CDR3 sequence reads: CASSTGTVGLFF. CDR3 coding DNA: TGTGCCAGCAGTACTGGGACAGTTGGACTGTTTTTT. The chain employs TRBV6-1 and TRBJ1-4; TRBD1 matches 7 bases. This CDR3 spans 12 amino acids. Germline CDR1 MNHNS, CDR2 SASEGT. The junction had 7 bases not matched to a gene; V was cut back by 5 bases and J by 13 bases.